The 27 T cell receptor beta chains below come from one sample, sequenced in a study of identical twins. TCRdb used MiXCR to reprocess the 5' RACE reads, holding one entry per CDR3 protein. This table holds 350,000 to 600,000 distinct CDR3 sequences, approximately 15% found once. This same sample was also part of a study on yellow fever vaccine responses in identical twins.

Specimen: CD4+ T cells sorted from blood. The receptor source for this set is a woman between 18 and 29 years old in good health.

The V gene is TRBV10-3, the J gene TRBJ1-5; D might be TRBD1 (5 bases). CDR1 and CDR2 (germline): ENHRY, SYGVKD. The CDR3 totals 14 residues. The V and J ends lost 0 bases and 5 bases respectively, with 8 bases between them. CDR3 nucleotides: TGTGCCATCAGTGAGTCGGGGGGGTATCAGCCCCAGCATTTT. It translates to CAISESGGYQPQHF.

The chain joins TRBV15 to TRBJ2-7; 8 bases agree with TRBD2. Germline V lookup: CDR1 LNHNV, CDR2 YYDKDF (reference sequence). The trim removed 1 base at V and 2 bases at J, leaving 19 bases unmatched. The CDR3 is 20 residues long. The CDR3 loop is CATSRAEAGVRTFPTYEQYF. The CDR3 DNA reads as TGTGCCACCAGCAGAGCGGAAGCGGGAGTGAGAACCTTCCCCACCTACGAGCAGTACTTC.

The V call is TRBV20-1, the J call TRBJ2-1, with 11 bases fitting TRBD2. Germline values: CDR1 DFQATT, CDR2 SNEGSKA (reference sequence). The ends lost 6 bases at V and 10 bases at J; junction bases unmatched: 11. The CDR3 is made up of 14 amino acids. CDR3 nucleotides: TGCAGTGCCAGCCAAACCGGGACTAGCGGCGAGCAGTTCTTC. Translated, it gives CSASQTGTSGEQFF.

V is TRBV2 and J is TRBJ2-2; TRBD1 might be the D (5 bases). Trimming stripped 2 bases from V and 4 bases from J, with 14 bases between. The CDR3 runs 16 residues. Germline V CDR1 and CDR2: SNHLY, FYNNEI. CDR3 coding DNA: TGTGCCAGCAGTGAATTAGTAGGGGTCGGCACCGGGGAGCTGTTTTTT. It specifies CASSELVGVGTGELFF.

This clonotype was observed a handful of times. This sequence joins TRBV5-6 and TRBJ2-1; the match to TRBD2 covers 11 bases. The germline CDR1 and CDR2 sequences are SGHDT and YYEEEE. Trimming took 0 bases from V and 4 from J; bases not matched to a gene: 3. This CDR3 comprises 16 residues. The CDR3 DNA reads TGTGCCAGCAGCTTGGTAGCGGGGGGGAAATACAATGAGCAGTTCTTC. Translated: CASSLVAGGKYNEQFF. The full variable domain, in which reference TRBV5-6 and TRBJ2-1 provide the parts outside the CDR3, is DAGVTQSPTHLIKTRGQQVTLRCSPKSGHDTVSWYQQALGQGPQFIFQYYEEEERQRGNFPDRFSGHQFPNYSSELNVNALLLGDSALYLCASSLVAGGKYNEQFFGPGTRLTVL.

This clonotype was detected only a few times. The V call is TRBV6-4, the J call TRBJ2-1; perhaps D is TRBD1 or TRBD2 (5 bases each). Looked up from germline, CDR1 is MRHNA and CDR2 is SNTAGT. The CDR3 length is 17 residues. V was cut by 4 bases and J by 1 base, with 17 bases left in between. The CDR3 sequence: CASSVPGRQPSYNEQFF. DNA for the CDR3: TGTGCCAGCAGTGTTCCGGGACGCCAACCTTCCTACAATGAGCAGTTCTTC.

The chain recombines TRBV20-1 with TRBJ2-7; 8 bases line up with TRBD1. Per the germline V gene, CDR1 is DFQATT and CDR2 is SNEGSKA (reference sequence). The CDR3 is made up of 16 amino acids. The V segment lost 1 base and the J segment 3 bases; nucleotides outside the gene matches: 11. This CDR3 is CSARVSQGQGYYEQYF. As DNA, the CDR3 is TGCAGTGCTAGAGTGAGCCAAGGACAGGGTTACTACGAGCAGTACTTC.

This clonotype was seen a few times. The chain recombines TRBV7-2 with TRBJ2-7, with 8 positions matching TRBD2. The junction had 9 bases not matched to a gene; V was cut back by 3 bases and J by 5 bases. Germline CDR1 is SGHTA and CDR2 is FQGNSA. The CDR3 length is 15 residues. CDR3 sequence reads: CASSLAGTSIHEQYF. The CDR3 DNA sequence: TGTGCCAGCAGCTTGGCCGGGACTAGTATCCACGAGCAGTACTTC.

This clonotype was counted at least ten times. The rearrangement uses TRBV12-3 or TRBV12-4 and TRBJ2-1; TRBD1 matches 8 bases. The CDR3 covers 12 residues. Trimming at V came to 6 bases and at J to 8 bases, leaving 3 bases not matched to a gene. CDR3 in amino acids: CASSPDRDEQFF. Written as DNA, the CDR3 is TGTGCCAGCAGCCCGGACAGGGATGAGCAGTTCTTC.

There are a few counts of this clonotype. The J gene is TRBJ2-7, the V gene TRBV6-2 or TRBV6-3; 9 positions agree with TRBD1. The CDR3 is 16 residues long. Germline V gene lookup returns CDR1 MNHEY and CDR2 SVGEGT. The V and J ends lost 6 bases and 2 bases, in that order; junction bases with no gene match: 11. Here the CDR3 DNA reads TGTGCCAGCAGGTGGGAAACGACAGGGGGAACCTACGAGCAGTACTTC. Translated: CASRWETTGGTYEQYF.

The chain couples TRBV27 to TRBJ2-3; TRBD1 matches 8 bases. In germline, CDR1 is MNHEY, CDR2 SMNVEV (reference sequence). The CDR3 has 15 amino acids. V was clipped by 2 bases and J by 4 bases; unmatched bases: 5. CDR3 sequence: CASSLEQGVSDTQYF. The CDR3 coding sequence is TGTGCCAGCAGTTTAGAACAGGGGGTTTCAGATACGCAGTATTTT.

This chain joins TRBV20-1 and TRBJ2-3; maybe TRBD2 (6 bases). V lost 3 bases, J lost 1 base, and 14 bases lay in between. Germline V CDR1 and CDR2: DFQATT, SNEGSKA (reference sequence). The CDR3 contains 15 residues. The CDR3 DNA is TGCAGTGCTAGTCCCCCGGGAGTAGGCACAGATACGCAGTATTTT. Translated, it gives CSASPPGVGTDTQYF.

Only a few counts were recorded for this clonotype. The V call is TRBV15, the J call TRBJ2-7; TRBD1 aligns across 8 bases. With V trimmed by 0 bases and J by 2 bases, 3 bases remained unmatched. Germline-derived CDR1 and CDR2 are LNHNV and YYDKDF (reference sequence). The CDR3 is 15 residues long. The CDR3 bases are TGTGCCACCAGCAGAGACAGGGGGCATCCCTACGAGCAGTACTTC. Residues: CATSRDRGHPYEQYF.

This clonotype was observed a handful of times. The CDR3 DNA sequence: TGTGCCAGCAGCTTAAGAGAGACAAAAGCCCACGAGCAGTACTTC. Its protein is CASSLRETKAHEQYF. The chain links TRBV12-3 or TRBV12-4 to TRBJ2-7; D unresolved. There are 15 residues in the CDR3. With 6 bases removed from V and 5 bases from J, the gap between germline ends came to 20 bases.

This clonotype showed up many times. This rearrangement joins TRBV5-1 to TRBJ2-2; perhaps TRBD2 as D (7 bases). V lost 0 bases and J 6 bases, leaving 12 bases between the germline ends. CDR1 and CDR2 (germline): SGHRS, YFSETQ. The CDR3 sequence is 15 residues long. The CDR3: CASSLAPGGPGELFF. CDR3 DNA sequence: TGCGCCAGCAGCTTGGCCCCCGGGGGGCCCGGGGAGCTGTTTTTT.

CDR3 in DNA: TGCGCCAGCAGCCCCGGACAGTCATTGAAAGGAGTAGCTTTCTTT. Protein: CASSPGQSLKGVAFF. The rearrangement links TRBV5-1 to TRBJ1-1; TRBD1 is a possible D gene (6 bases). Trimming cost V 4 bases and J 10 bases, with 23 bases left between them. CDR3 length equals 15 residues. CDR1 is SGHRS and CDR2 is YFSETQ in the germline V gene. Filled out from reference TRBV5-1 and TRBJ1-1, the complete variable domain reads KAGVTQTPRYLIKTRGQQVTLSCSPISGHRSVSWYQQTPGQGLQFLFEYFSETQRNKGNFPGRFSGRQFSNSRSEMNVSTLELGDSALYLCASSPGQSLKGVAFFGQGTRLTVV.

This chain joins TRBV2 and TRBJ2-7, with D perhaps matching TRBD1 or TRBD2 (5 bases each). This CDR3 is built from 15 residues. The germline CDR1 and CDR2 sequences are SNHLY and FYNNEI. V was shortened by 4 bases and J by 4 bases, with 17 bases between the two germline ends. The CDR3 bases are TGTGCCAGCAGTGCTACCGGGACGGTGGAGTACGAGCAGTACTTC. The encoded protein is CASSATGTVEYEQYF.

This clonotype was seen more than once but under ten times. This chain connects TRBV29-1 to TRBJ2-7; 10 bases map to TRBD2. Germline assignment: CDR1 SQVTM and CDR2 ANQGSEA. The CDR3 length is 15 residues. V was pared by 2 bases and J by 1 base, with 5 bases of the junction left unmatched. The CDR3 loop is CSVEKLAGLSYEQYF. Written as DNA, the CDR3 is TGCAGCGTTGAAAAACTAGCGGGGCTTTCCTACGAGCAGTACTTC.

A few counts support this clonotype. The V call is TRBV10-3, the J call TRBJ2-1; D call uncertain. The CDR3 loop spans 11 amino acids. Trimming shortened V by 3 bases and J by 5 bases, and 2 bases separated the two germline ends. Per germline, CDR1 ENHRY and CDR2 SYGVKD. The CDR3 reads CAISENNEQFF. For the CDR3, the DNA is TGTGCCATCAGTGAAAACAATGAGCAGTTCTTC.

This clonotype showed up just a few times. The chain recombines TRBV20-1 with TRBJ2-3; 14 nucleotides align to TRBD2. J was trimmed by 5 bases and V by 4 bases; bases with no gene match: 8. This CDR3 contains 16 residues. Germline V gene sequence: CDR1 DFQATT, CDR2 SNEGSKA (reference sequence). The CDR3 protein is CSAIRLAGGKEDTQYF. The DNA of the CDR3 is TGCAGTGCTATACGACTAGCGGGAGGGAAAGAAGATACGCAGTATTTT.

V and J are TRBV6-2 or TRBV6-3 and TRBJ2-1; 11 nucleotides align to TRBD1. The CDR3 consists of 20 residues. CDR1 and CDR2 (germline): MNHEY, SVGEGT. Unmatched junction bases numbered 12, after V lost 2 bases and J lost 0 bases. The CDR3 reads CASSYPRTGGSAGSYNEQFF. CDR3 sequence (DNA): TGTGCCAGCAGTTACCCTCGGACAGGGGGCTCCGCCGGCTCCTACAATGAGCAGTTCTTC.

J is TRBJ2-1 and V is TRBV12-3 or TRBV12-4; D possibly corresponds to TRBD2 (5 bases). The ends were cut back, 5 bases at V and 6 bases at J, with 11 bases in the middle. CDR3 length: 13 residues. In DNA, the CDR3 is TGTGCCAGCAGTATAGGGCGGGTCAATGAGCAGTTCTTC. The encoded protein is CASSIGRVNEQFF.

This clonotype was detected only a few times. The CDR3: CSVETRRGSSTDTQYF. CDR3 in DNA: TGCAGCGTTGAGACCCGAAGAGGGTCTAGCACAGATACGCAGTATTTT. The chain uses TRBV29-1 and TRBJ2-3; the D gene is possibly TRBD2 (5 bases). V lost 3 bases and J lost 0, with 16 bases in between. Germline values: CDR1 SQVTM, CDR2 ANQGSEA. This CDR3 contains 16 residues.

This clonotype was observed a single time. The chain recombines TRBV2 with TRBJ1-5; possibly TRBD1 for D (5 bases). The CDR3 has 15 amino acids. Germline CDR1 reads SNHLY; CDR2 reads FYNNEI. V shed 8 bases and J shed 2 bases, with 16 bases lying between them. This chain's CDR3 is CASGAEGAGNQPQHF. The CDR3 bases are TGTGCCAGCGGGGCTGAAGGGGCCGGCAATCAGCCCCAGCATTTT.

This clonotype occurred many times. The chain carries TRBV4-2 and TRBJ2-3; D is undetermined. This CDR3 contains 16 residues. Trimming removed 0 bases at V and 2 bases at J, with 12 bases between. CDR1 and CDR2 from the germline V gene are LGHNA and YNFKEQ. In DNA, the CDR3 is TGTGCCAGCAGCCAAGAAGAGGCTACTAACACAGATACGCAGTATTTT. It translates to CASSQEEATNTDTQYF.

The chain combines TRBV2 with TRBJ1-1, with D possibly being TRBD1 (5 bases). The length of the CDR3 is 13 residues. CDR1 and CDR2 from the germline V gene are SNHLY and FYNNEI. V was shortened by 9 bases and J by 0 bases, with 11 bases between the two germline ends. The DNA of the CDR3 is TGTGCCAGACAGGTCTTCATGAACACTGAAGCTTTCTTT. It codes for CARQVFMNTEAFF.

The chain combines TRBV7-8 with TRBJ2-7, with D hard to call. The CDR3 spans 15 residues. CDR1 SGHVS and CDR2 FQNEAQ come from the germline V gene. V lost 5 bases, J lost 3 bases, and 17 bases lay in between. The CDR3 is CASSPSPSGYYEQYF. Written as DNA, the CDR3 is TGTGCCAGCAGCCCCTCACCTTCAGGCTACTACGAGCAGTACTTC.